The 23 T cell receptor beta chains reported below all come from one sample, sequenced in a study of shared clonotypes between healthy human individuals. TCRdb's table, derived via immunoSEQ multiplex PCR, lists solely in-frame clones and lacks some. The data hold 1,100,000 or so clones, with 70% to 80% observed a single time. Sequencing was performed on memory CD4+ T cells from PBMCs. Stated subset: CD45RA-negative fraction. The receptor set was obtained from a man aged 18 to 30 in good health. Some clones in this sample may be carry-over from other donors' samples.

This sequence joins TRBV5-1 and TRBJ1-1; D is possibly TRBD1 (5 bases). The CDR3 is 15 residues long. The germline V gene has CDR1 SGHRS and CDR2 YFSETQ. The V and J ends lost 5 bases and 4 bases respectively, with 18 bases between them. Here the CDR3 DNA reads TGCGCCAGCAGTTCGGGGGTTGCGGGTGGCACTGAAGCTTTCTTT. Translating it yields CASSSGVAGGTEAFF.

This sequence joins TRBV7-9 and TRBJ1-2; 7 nucleotides match TRBD1. This CDR3 has 14 amino acids. Germline assignment: CDR1 SEHNR and CDR2 FQNEAQ (reference sequence). Trimming at V came to 4 bases and at J to 8 bases, leaving 10 bases not matched to a gene. As DNA, the CDR3 is TGTGCCAGCAGCTCGACAGGGAAGATTTACGGCTACACCTTC. Translation gives CASSSTGKIYGYTF.

The chain links TRBV15 to TRBJ2-7, with D hard to call. V dropped 8 bases and J dropped 3 bases, with 17 bases sitting between them. The CDR3 extends over 14 amino acids. In germline, CDR1 is LNHNV, CDR2 YYDKDF (reference sequence). CDR3 nucleotide sequence: TGTGCCACCGGTGATATTTCATCGGGCTACGAGCAGTACTTC. It is translated as CATGDISSGYEQYF.

In its sample, this clone was seen a few times. The CDR3 sequence: CASSLGRGQGWSEAFF. The CDR3 DNA reads TGTGCCAGCAGTTTAGGTAGGGGACAGGGTTGGTCTGAAGCTTTCTTT. The gene calls are TRBV27 and TRBJ1-1, with 9 bases identical to TRBD1. The CDR3 contains 16 residues. V was clipped by 2 bases and J by 6 bases; unmatched bases: 10. Germline V gene data show CDR1 as MNHEY and CDR2 as SMNVEV (reference sequence).

V and J are TRBV28 and TRBJ1-2; a possible D gene is TRBD1 (5 bases). This CDR3 has 17 residues. Trimming shortened V by 1 base and J by 4 bases, and 19 bases separated the two germline ends. Germline V CDR1 and CDR2: MDHEN, SYDVKM. DNA for the CDR3: TGTGCCAGCAGTTTATCCCAAGCGGGGCAGCCTTTCTATGGCTACACCTTC. As protein: CASSLSQAGQPFYGYTF.

V is TRBV29-1 and J is TRBJ2-3; D is undetermined. Germline-derived CDR1 and CDR2 are SQVTM and ANQGSEA. V lost 3 bases to trimming and J lost 1 base, with 11 bases between them. The CDR3 covers 14 residues. The chain's CDR3 is CSVDGIAGTDTQYF. The DNA of the CDR3 is TGCAGCGTTGATGGGATAGCCGGCACAGATACGCAGTATTTT.

Details on this clone: Additional DNA sequences in this sample encode the identical CDR3. The rearrangement uses TRBV5-1 and TRBJ2-1; possibly TRBD1 for D (6 bases). Germline V CDR1 and CDR2: SGHRS, YFSETQ. The CDR3 consists of 14 residues. V was clipped by 1 base and J by 6 bases, with 11 bases between them. The CDR3 is CASSLWGPGNEQFF. The CDR3 DNA reads as TGCGCCAGCAGCTTGTGGGGGCCGGGCAATGAGCAGTTCTTC.

The chain links TRBV15 to TRBJ2-7; 10 nucleotides match TRBD2. Germline V gene lookup returns CDR1 LNHNV and CDR2 YYDKDF (reference sequence). The CDR3 is 17 residues long. J was trimmed by 2 bases and V by 2 bases; bases with no gene match: 9. The CDR3 DNA reads TGTGCCACCAGCAGAACCGCAACTAGCGGGGCCGCCTACGAGCAGTACTTC. Its protein is CATSRTATSGAAYEQYF.

J is TRBJ1-2 and V is TRBV2; tentative D call: TRBD1 (5 bases). The length of the CDR3 is 13 residues. The germline gives CDR1 SNHLY, CDR2 FYNNEI. Deletions cut 6 bases from V and 8 bases from J, with 16 bases between. The CDR3 here is CASRGDSFSGYTF. CDR3 in DNA: TGTGCCAGCAGGGGGGATAGTTTCAGCGGCTACACCTTC.

This chain uses TRBV7-9 with TRBJ2-5; D call uncertain. CDR1 and CDR2 from the germline V gene are SEHNR and FQNEAQ (reference sequence). Between the trimmed V and J ends, which lost 6 bases and 4 bases, there was a span of 18 bases. This CDR3 is built from 15 residues. As DNA, the CDR3 is TGTGCCAGCAGTCCGCCGGCCCTAAGAGGAGAGACCCAGTACTTC. Translated: CASSPPALRGETQYF.

This chain connects TRBV18 to TRBJ1-3; D gene unclear. Trimming removed 0 bases from V and 5 bases from J, with 5 bases in between. The germline gives CDR1 KGHSH, CDR2 LQKENI. There are 13 residues in the CDR3. CDR3 bases: TGTGCCAGCTCACCACCGGGTAGAAACACCATATATTTT. Translating gives CASSPPGRNTIYF.

The V gene is TRBV9, the J gene TRBJ2-1; 12 bases are shared with TRBD2. The CDR3 has 20 amino acids. V dropped 1 base and J dropped 0; count of bases not matched to a gene: 11. Germline assignment: CDR1 SGDLS and CDR2 YYNGEE. The CDR3 protein is CASSVSTLTSGSPSYNEQFF. The CDR3 DNA is TGTGCCAGCAGCGTATCTACCCTGACTAGCGGGAGCCCCTCCTACAATGAGCAGTTCTTC.

The DNA of the CDR3 is TGTGCCACCAGCAGAGGAATGAACACTGAAGCTTTCTTT. Translating it yields CATSRGMNTEAFF. The chain is built from TRBV15 and TRBJ1-1; no reliable D call. This CDR3 has 13 amino acids. Deletions cut 1 base from V and 0 bases from J, with 3 bases between. Germline lookup yields CDR1 LNHNV and CDR2 YYDKDF (reference sequence).

The chain is built from TRBV28 and TRBJ1-1, with no clear D. The CDR3 is made up of 12 amino acids. Germline V gene lookup returns CDR1 MDHEN and CDR2 SYDVKM. Trimming stripped 4 bases from V and 7 bases from J, with 10 bases between. The CDR3 DNA sequence: TGTGCCAGCAGTTCCGGGATTAGTGAAGCTTTCTTT. As protein: CASSSGISEAFF.

A single count supports this clone. The chain joins TRBV30 to TRBJ2-7; D remains unclear. The CDR3 covers 13 residues. Deletions cut 0 bases from V and 0 bases from J, with 6 bases between. The germline gives CDR1 GTSNPN, CDR2 SVGIG (reference sequence). The CDR3 region has the DNA TGTGCCTGGAGTGTACGGTCCTCCTACGAGCAGTACTTC. It yields the protein CAWSVRSSYEQYF. Filled out from reference TRBV30 and TRBJ2-7, the complete variable domain reads SQTIHQWPATLVQPVGSPLSLECTVEGTSNPNLYWYRQAAGRGLQLLFYSVGIGQISSEVPQNLSASRPQDRQFILSSKKLLLSDSGFYLCAWSVRSSYEQYFGPGTRLTVT.

A word on this clone: One end of the junction varies from germline; a read error may be responsible. The chain couples TRBV7-2 to TRBJ2-5, with 7 bases lining up with TRBD2. Germline V gives CDR1 SGHTA, CDR2 FQGNSA. This CDR3 is built from 12 residues. CDR3 residues: CASSLAEETQYF. The CDR3 nucleotides are TGTGCCAGCAGCCTAGCGGAAGAGACCCAGTACTTC.

The chain carries TRBV5-4 and TRBJ2-2, with 7 bases matching TRBD1. The CDR3 loop spans 17 amino acids. Germline CDR1 SGHNT, CDR2 YYREEE (reference sequence). With V trimmed by 3 bases and J by 0 bases, 8 bases remained unmatched. CDR3: CASSYTPGTANTGELFF. The DNA of the CDR3 is TGTGCCAGCAGCTATACTCCCGGGACAGCGAACACCGGGGAGCTGTTTTTT.

V is TRBV7-9 and J is TRBJ2-2; TRBD1 aligns across 8 bases. The CDR3 has 17 residues. The V gene end was trimmed by 6 bases and the J gene end by 3 bases; junction bases not matched to a gene: 12. CDR1 SEHNR and CDR2 FQNEAQ come from the germline V gene (reference sequence). The CDR3 is CASRKHQGAVDTGELFF. The CDR3 DNA is TGTGCCAGCAGGAAACACCAGGGGGCCGTAGACACCGGGGAGCTGTTTTTT.

The CDR3 sequence: CSVPRQVRTDTQYF. CDR3 bases: TGCAGCGTTCCCCGACAGGTCCGCACAGATACGCAGTATTTT. This chain uses TRBV29-1 with TRBJ2-3; D may be TRBD1 (6 bases). V gave up 5 bases and J gave up 1 base, with 13 bases separating them. There are 14 residues in the CDR3. CDR1 is SQVTM, CDR2 ANQGSEA, per germline.

The V and J genes are TRBV5-5 and TRBJ2-7; D may be TRBD2 (6 bases). Germline V lookup: CDR1 SGHKS, CDR2 YYEKEE (reference sequence). The CDR3 loop spans 15 amino acids. V dropped 5 bases and J dropped 1 base, with 16 bases sitting between them. The CDR3 coding sequence is TGTGCCAGCAGAAACAGTCCGGGAGATTCCTACGAGCAGTACTTC. Its protein is CASRNSPGDSYEQYF.

This clone was seen a few times. The chain is built from TRBV27 and TRBJ1-6; 11 nucleotides align to TRBD1. The J segment lost 10 bases and the V segment lost 6 bases, leaving 8 bases of the junction unmatched. Per germline, CDR1 MNHEY and CDR2 SMNVEV (reference sequence). The CDR3 has 15 residues. CDR3 amino acids: CASSALDRGRSPLHF. CDR3 DNA: TGTGCCAGCAGCGCCCTGGACAGGGGGCGCTCACCCCTCCACTTT.

The gene calls are TRBV7-6 and TRBJ1-3, with a tentative D call TRBD1 (6 bases). Trimming removed 5 bases at V and 2 bases at J, with 10 bases between. The germline gives CDR1 SGHVS, CDR2 FNYEAQ. This CDR3 is 14 amino acids long. The CDR3 reads CASSPTGTGNTIYF. CDR3 coding DNA: TGTGCCAGCAGCCCTACAGGGACTGGAAACACCATATATTTT. Combining the CDR3 with reference TRBV7-6 and TRBJ1-3 gives the whole variable domain GAGVSQSPRYKVTKRGQDVALRCDPISGHVSLYWYRQALGQGPEFLTYFNYEAQQDKSGLPNDRFSAERPEGSISTLTIQRTEQRDSAMYRCASSPTGTGNTIYFGEGSWLTVV.

V usage is TRBV4-1 and J usage is TRBJ2-3, with a possible D match to TRBD2 (5 bases). The CDR3 covers 16 residues. The germline V gene encodes CDR1 MGHRA and CDR2 YSYEKL. Trimming shortened V by 3 bases and J by 6 bases, and 19 bases separated the two germline ends. The DNA for the CDR3 is TGCGCCAGCAGCCATGCACCCCGTGGCAAGCGGGATACGCAGTATTTT. Its protein product is CASSHAPRGKRDTQYF.